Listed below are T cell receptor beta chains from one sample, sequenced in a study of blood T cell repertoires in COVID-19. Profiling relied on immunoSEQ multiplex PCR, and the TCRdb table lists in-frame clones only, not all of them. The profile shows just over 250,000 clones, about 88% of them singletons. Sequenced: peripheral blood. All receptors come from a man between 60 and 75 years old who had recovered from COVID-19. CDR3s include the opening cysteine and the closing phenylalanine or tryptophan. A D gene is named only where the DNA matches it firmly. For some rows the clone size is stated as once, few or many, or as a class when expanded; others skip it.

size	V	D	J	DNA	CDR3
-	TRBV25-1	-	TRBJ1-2	TGTGCCAGCAGCAGGGCCTACTATGGCTACACCTTC	CASSRAYYGYTF
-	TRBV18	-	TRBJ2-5	TGTGCCAGCTCACCAAGGGGGGGACAAACTCAAGAGACCCAGTACTTC	CASSPRGGQTQETQYF
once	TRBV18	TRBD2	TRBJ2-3	TGTGCCAGCTCACCCCCCCCGGGGGGTAGGACAGATACGCAGTATTTT	CASSPPPGGRTDTQYF
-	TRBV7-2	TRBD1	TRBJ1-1	TGTGCCAGCAGGACCCAGGGGGCTGGGAGTAACACTGAAGCTTTCTTT	CASRTQGAGSNTEAFF
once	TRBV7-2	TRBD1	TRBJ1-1	TGTGCCAGCAGCGCCCAACAGGGGTACACTGAAGCTTTCTTT	CASSAQQGYTEAFF
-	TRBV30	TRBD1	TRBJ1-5	TGTGCCTGGAGCCCGGGACAGGGTAGTGGTCAGCCCCAGCATTTT	CAWSPGQGSGQPQHF
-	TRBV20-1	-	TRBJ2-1	TGCAGTGCCCCGGGGGTCAATGAGCAGTTCTTC	CSAPGVNEQFF
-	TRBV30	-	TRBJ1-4	TGTGCCTTGGACAGCCTTAATGAAAAACTGTTTTTT	CALDSLNEKLFF
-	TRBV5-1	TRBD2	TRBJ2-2	TGCGCCAGCAGCACCACGGGACTAGTCACCGGGGAGCTGTTTTTT	CASSTTGLVTGELFF
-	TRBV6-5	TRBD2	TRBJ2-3	TGTGCCAGCAGTACCCCTAGCGGGGTTGTAGATACGCAGTATTTT	CASSTPSGVVDTQYF
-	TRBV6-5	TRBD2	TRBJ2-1	TGTGCCAGCAGCACGCTGTCGGGGGGGTACAATGAGCAGTTCTTC	CASSTLSGGYNEQFF
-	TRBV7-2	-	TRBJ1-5	TGTGCCAGCAGCTTTGGGGCCAATCGCCAGGCCAATCAGCCCCAGCATTTT	CASSFGANRQANQPQHF
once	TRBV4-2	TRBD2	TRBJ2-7	TGTGCCAGCAGCCAACACTCCGGGACTAGTTCCTACGAGCAGTACTTC	CASSQHSGTSSYEQYF
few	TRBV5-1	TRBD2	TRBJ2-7	TGCGCCAGCAGCAAGGGGACTAGCGGTACCTACGAGCAGTACTTC	CASSKGTSGTYEQYF
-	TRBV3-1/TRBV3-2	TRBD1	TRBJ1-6	TGTGCCAGCAGCCAGGCCACAGGGGGATTTTCACCCCTCCACTTT	CASSQATGGFSPLHF
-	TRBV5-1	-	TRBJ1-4	TGCGCCAGCAGCCCCGAGGGTGCAACTAATGAAAAACTGTTTTTT	CASSPEGATNEKLFF
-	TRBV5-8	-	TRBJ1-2	TGTGCCAGCAGCCCGGGGGTTCTGGAAGCATATGGCTACACCTTC	CASSPGVLEAYGYTF
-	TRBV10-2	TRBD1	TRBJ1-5	TGCGCCAGCAGGACCGGGACAGGCAATCAGCCCCAGCATTTT	CASRTGTGNQPQHF
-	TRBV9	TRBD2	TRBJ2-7	TGTGCCAGCAGCGTAGAAGCGGGGTCCTCCTACGAGCAGTACTTC	CASSVEAGSSYEQYF
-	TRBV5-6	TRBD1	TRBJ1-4	TGTGCCAGCAGCTTGGTTCGAGGGGGCGAAAAACTGTTTTTT	CASSLVRGGEKLFF
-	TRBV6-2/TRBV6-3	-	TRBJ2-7	TGTGCCAGCAGCCAAGCAGGGATCCGGAGCGAGCAGTACTTC	CASSQAGIRSEQYF
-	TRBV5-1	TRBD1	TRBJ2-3	TGCGCCAGTAAGACAGGGGACGCCATTTCAGATACGCAGTATTTT	CASKTGDAISDTQYF
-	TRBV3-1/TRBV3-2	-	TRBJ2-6	TGTGCCAGCAGCCAGACTCTAGGTACTGGGGCCAACGTCCTGACTTTC	CASSQTLGTGANVLTF
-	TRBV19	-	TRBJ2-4	TGTGCCAGTTCCTTAGGAAGGGGATTCGTAAACATTCAGTACTTC	CASSLGRGFVNIQYF
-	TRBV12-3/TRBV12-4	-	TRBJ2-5	TGTGCCAGCAACGGAGGGGCCGGAGAGACCCAGTACTTC	CASNGGAGETQYF
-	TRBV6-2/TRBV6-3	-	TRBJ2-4	TGTGCCAGCAGTCTCAGTCGAAGCATTCAGTACTTC	CASSLSRSIQYF
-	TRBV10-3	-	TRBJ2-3	TGTGCCATCAGTGAGTCGCTACAGGAGACAGATACGCAGTATTTT	CAISESLQETDTQYF
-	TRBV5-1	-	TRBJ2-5	TGCGCCAGCAGTCCCTTGCCCCAGGGTAGTGTCCCCCAAGAGACCCAGTACTTC	CASSPLPQGSVPQETQYF
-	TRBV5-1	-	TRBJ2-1	TGCGCCAGCAGCTTGAGTTGGCCATCCTACAATGAGCAGTTCTTC	CASSLSWPSYNEQFF
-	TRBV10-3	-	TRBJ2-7	TGTGCCATCAGATTCTCGACAGGACACTACGAGCAGTACTTC	CAIRFSTGHYEQYF
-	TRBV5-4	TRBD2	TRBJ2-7	TGTGCCAGCAGCCCTACGGCGGGGGACGAGCAGTACTTC	CASSPTAGDEQYF
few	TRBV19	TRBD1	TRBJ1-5	TGTGCCAGTAGTAAGAGGGGGACAGTAATTCCTCCCCAGCATTTT	CASSKRGTVIPPQHF
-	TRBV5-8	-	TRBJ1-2	TGTGCCAGCGATTTGGGGAGATTCTATGGCTACACCTTC	CASDLGRFYGYTF
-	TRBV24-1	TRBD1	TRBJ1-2	TGTGCCACCAGTTTGGGACAGGGGCATACGAACTATGGCTACACCTTC	CATSLGQGHTNYGYTF
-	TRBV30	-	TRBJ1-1	TGTGCCTGGGACGGTGGTGCAGCTTTCTTT	CAWDGGAAFF
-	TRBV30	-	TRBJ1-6	TGTGCCTGGAGTGAGGGATTCGACGGGGACTCCTATAATTCACCCCTCCACTTT	CAWSEGFDGDSYNSPLHF
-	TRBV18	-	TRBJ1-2	TGTGCCAGCTCTCCTGGGCGGCAGGGTGATGGCTACACCTTC	CASSPGRQGDGYTF
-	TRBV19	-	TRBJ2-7	TGTGCCAGTAGTAGGGGAGCCGGCAGTGGCTACGAGCAGTACTTC	CASSRGAGSGYEQYF
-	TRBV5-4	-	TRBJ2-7	TGTGCCAGCAGCTTGGAAACTTCTAGCAGCTACGAGCAGTACTTC	CASSLETSSSYEQYF
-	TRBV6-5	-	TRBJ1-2	TGTGCCAGCAGGACAGCAGGTACAAACTATGGCTACACCTTC	CASRTAGTNYGYTF
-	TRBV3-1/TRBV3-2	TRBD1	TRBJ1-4	TGTGCCAGCAGCCAAGAAGGCAAACCCGGGGACAGATACTACTCAACTAATGAAAAACTGTTTTTT	CASSQEGKPGDRYYSTNEKLFF
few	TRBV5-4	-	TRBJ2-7	TGTGCCAGCAGCTTGGGTGGCGACAGCCAGTGGAAGCAGTACTTC	CASSLGGDSQWKQYF
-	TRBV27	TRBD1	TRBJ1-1	TGTGCCAGCAGTCCCAAGGGACAGTCAAGAACCCAAGCTTTCTTT	CASSPKGQSRTQAFF
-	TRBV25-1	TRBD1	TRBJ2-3	TGTGCCAGCAGTCCACGACAGGGGGCTAGCACAGATACGCAGTATTTT	CASSPRQGASTDTQYF
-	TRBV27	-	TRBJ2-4	TGTGCCAGCAGTCCCACCCGGGTAGCCAAAAACATTCAGTACTTC	CASSPTRVAKNIQYF
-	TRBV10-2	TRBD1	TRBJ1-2	TGCGCCAGCAGTGAGGTGGGACAGCCCTATGGCTACACCTTC	CASSEVGQPYGYTF